This TCR beta chain was found in a study of shared clonotypes between healthy human individuals. Terminally differentiated effector memory CD45RA+ cells were excluded by CCR7 positive selection of CD45RO-negative cells. Looked up from germline, CDR1 is LGHNT and CDR2 is FRNRAP. The CDR3 totals 16 residues. The V segment lost 1 base and the J segment 2 bases; nucleotides outside the gene matches: 5. This clone was recorded once. As yet, its antigen is unknown. The protocol was immunoSEQ multiplex PCR, while the TCRdb copy is restricted to in-frame clones and leaves out a portion. This sample has about 2 million clones, with just under 95% found just once. Points from the study as a whole: Sequencing depth was predicted to influence how clonotypes are shared among donors. Shared clonotypes across all four donors exceeded non-shared ones in generation probability.

Material: naive CD8+ T cells sorted from blood. The origin of this receptor is a man between 18 and 29 years old in good health. The gene calls are TRBV12-5 and TRBJ2-5; 9 bases match TRBD1. CDR3 coding DNA: TGTGCTAGTGGTTTGGGACAGGGGGGAACACAAGAGACCCAGTACTTC. Protein: CASGLGQGGTQETQYF.